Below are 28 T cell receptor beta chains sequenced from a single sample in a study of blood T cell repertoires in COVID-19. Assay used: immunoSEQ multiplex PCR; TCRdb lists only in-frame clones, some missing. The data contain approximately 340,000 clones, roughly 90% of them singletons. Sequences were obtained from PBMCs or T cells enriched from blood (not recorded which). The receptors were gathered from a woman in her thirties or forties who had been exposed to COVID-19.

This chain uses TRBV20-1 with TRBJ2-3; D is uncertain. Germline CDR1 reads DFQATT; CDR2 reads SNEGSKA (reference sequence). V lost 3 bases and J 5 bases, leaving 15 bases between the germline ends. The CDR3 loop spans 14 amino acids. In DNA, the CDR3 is TGCAGTGCTAGTTGGCAGTTTAATCAAGATACGCAGTATTTT. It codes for CSASWQFNQDTQYF.

CDR3 DNA sequence: TGTGCCCAGGACAGGGCGGGGAACACTGAAGCTTTCTTT. Translated, it gives CAQDRAGNTEAFF. The V gene is TRBV30, the J gene TRBJ1-1, with 8 nucleotides matching TRBD1. The length of the CDR3 is 13 residues. J gave up 1 base and V 8 bases, and 6 bases lay outside the gene matches. Looked up from germline, CDR1 is GTSNPN and CDR2 is SVGIG (reference sequence).

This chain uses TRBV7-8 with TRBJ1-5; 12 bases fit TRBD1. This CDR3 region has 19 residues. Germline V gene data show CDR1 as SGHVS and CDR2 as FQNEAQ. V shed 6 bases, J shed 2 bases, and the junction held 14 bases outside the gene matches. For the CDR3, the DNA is TGTGCCAGCAGTAGGACCCCTGGGACAGGGGGCAAGGGCAATCAGCCCCAGCATTTT. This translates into CASSRTPGTGGKGNQPQHF.

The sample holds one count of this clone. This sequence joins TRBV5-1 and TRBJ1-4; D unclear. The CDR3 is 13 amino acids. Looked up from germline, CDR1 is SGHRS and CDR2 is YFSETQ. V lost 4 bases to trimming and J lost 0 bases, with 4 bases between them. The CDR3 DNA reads TGCGCCAGCAGCCCTCCAACTAATGAAAAACTGTTTTTT. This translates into CASSPPTNEKLFF.

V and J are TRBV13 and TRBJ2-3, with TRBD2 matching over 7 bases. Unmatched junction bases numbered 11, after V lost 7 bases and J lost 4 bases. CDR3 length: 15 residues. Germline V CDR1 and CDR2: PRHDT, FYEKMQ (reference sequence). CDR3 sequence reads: CASTLEGGPADTQYF. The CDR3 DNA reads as TGTGCCAGCACCCTAGAGGGAGGGCCGGCAGATACGCAGTATTTT.

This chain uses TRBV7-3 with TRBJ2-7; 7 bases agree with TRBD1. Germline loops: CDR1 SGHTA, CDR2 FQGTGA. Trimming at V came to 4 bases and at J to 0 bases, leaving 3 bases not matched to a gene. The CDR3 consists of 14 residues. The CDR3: CASSSTGSSYEQYF. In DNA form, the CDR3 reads TGTGCCAGCAGCTCGACAGGGAGCTCCTACGAGCAGTACTTC.

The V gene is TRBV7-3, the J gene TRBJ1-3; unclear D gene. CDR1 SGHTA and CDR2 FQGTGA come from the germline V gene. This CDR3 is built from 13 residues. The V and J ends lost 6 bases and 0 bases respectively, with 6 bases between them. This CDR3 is CASRASSGNTIYF. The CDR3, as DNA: TGTGCCAGCAGGGCCTCCTCTGGAAACACCATATATTTT.

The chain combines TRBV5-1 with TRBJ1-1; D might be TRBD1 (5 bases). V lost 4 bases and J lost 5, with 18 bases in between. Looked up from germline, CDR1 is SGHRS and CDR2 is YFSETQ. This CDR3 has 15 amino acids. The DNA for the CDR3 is TGCGCCAGCAGCAAGGGACTCTCAAGCTGGACTGAAGCTTTCTTT. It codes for CASSKGLSSWTEAFF. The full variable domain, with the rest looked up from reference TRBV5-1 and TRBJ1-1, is KAGVTQTPRYLIKTRGQQVTLSCSPISGHRSVSWYQQTPGQGLQFLFEYFSETQRNKGNFPGRFSGRQFSNSRSEMNVSTLELGDSALYLCASSKGLSSWTEAFFGQGTRLTVV.

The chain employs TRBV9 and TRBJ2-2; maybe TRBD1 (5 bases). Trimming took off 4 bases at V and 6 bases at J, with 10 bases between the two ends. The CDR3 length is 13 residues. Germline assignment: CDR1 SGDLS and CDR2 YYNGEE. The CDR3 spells CASSSGLAGELFF. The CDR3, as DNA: TGTGCCAGCAGCTCAGGGTTGGCCGGGGAGCTGTTTTTT. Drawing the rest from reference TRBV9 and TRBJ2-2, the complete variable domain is DSGVTQTPKHLITATGQRVTLRCSPRSGDLSVYWYQQSLDQGLQFLIQYYNGEERAKGNILERFSAQQFPDLHSELNLSSLELGDSALYFCASSSGLAGELFFGEGSRLTVL.

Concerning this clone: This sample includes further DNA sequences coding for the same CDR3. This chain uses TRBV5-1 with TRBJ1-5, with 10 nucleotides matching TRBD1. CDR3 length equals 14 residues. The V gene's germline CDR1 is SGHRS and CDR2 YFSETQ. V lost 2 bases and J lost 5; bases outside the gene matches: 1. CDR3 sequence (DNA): TGCGCCAGCAGCTTCGGGACAGGGGATCAGCCCCAGCATTTT. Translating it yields CASSFGTGDQPQHF.

This chain's CDR3 is CASSVTGAHEQYF. Here the CDR3 DNA reads TGCGCCAGCAGCGTGACAGGGGCCCACGAGCAGTACTTC. The V and J genes are TRBV5-1 and TRBJ2-7, with 8 bases identical to TRBD1. V shed 4 bases, J shed 5 bases, and the junction held 5 bases outside the gene matches. The CDR3 loop spans 13 amino acids. Germline CDR1 and CDR2: SGHRS and YFSETQ.

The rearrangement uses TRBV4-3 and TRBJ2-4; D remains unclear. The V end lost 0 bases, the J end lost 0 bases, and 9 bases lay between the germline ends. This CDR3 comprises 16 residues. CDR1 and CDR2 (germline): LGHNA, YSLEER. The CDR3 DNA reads TGCGCCAGCAGCCAAGACCTACGCTTAGCCAAAAACATTCAGTACTTC. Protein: CASSQDLRLAKNIQYF.

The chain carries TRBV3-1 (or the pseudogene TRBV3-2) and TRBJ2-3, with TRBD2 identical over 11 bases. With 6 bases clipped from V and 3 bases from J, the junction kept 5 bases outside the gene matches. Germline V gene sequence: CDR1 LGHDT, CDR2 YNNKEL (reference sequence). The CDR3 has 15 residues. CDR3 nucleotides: TGTGCCAGCAGATCTAGCGGGAGGTCGACAGATACGCAGTATTTT. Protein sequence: CASRSSGRSTDTQYF.

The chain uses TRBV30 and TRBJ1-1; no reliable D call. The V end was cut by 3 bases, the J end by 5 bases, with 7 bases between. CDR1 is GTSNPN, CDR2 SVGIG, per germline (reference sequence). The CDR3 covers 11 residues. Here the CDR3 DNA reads TGTGCCTGGAGGAAGAGGACTGAAGCTTTCTTT. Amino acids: CAWRKRTEAFF.

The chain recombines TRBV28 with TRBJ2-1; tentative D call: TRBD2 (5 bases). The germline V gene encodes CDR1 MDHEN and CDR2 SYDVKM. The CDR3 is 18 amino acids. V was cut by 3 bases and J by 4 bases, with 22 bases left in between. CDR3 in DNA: TGTGCCAGCAGTTTTAATGTTCTTCGGGGTCATGCGTACAATGAGCAGTTCTTC. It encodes CASSFNVLRGHAYNEQFF.

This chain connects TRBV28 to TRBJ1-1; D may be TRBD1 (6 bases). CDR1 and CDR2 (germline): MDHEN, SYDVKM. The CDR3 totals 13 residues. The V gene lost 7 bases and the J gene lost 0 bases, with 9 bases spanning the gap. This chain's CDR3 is CASTGQMNTEAFF. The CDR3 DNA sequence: TGTGCCAGCACTGGACAGATGAACACTGAAGCTTTCTTT.

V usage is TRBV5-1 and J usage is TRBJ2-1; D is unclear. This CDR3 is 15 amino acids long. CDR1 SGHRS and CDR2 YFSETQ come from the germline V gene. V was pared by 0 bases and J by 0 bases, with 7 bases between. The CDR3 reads CASSLEASSYNEQFF. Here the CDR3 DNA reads TGCGCCAGCAGCTTGGAGGCTAGCTCCTACAATGAGCAGTTCTTC.

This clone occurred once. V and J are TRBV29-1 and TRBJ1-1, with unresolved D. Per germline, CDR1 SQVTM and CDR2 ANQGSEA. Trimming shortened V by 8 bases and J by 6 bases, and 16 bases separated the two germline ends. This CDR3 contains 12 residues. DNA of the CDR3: TGCAGCACAAACCCTTTTCAGGCTGAAGCTTTCTTT. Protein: CSTNPFQAEAFF.

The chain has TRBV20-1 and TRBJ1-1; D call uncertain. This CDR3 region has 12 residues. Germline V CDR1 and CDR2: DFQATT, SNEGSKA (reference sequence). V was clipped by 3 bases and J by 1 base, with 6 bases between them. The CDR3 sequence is CSASRANTEAFF. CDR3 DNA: TGCAGTGCTAGTAGAGCGAACACTGAAGCTTTCTTT.

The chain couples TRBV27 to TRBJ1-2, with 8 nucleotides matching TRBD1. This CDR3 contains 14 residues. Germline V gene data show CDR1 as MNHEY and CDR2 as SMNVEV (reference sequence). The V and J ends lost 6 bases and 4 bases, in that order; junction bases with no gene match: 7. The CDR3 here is CASRKQGESYGYTF. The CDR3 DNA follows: TGTGCCAGCAGAAAACAGGGGGAAAGCTATGGCTACACCTTC.

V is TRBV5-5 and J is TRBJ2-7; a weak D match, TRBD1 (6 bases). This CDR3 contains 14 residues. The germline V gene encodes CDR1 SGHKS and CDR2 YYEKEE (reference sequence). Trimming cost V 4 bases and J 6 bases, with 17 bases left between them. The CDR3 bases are TGTGCCAGCAGCCCTGTGGGGACAACCGGCGAGCAGTACTTC. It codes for CASSPVGTTGEQYF.

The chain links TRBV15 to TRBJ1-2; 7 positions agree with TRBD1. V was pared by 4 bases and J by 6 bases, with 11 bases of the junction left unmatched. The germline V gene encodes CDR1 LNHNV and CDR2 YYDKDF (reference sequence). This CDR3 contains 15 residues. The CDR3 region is CATSITHRGPNGYTF. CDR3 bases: TGTGCCACCAGCATCACCCACAGGGGCCCCAATGGCTACACCTTC.

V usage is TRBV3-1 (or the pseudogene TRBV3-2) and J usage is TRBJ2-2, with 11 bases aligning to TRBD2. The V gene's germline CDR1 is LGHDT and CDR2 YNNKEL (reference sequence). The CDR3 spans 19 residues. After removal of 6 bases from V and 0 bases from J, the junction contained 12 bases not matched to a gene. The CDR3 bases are TGTGCCAGCAGACCCGCACCGGGGGGACTAGCGGCGAACACCGGGGAGCTGTTTTTT. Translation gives CASRPAPGGLAANTGELFF.

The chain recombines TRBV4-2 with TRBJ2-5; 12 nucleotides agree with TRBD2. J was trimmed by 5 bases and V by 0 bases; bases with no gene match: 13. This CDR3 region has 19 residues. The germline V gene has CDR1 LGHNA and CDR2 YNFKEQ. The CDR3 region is CASSQDPSGGAGGRETQYF. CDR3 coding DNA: TGTGCCAGCAGCCAAGATCCTAGCGGGGGGGCCGGGGGAAGGGAGACCCAGTACTTC.

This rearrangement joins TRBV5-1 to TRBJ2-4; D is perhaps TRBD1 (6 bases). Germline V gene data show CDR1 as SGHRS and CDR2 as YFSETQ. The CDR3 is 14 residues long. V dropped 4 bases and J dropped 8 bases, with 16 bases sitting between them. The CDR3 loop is CASSNGIEGDIQYF. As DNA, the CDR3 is TGCGCCAGCAGCAACGGGATCGAGGGGGACATTCAGTACTTC. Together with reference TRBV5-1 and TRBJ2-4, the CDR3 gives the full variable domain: KAGVTQTPRYLIKTRGQQVTLSCSPISGHRSVSWYQQTPGQGLQFLFEYFSETQRNKGNFPGRFSGRQFSNSRSEMNVSTLELGDSALYLCASSNGIEGDIQYFGAGTRLSVL.

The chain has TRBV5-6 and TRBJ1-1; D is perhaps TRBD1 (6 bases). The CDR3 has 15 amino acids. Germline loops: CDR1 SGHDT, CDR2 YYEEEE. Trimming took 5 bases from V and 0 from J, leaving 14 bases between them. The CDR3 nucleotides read TGTGCCAGCAGAGGGATACAGGGTATGAACACTGAAGCTTTCTTT. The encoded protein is CASRGIQGMNTEAFF.

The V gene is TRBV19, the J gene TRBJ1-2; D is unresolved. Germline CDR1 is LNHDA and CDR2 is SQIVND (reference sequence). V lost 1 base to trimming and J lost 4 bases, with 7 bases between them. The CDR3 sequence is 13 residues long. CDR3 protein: CASSIGGIYGYTF. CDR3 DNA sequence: TGTGCCAGTAGTATAGGCGGGATCTATGGCTACACCTTC. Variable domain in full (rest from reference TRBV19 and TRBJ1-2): DGGITQSPKYLFRKEGQNVTLSCEQNLNHDAMYWYRQDPGQGLRLIYYSQIVNDFQKGDIAEGYSVSREKKESFPLTVTSAQKNPTAFYLCASSIGGIYGYTFGSGTRLTVV.

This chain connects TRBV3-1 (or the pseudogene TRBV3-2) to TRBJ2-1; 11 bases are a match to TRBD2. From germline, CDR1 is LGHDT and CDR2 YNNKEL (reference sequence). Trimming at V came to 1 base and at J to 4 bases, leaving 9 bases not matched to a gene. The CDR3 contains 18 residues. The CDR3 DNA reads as TGTGCCAGCAGCCAAGGGCAGTGGGGACTAGCGGAATACAATGAGCAGTTCTTC. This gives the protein CASSQGQWGLAEYNEQFF.